The TCR beta chain described here comes from a study of Ad26.COV2.S vaccination and SARS-CoV-2 variants. At the level of the study: Intramuscular Ad26.COV2.S doses were given once or twice, 56 days apart. Study-wide findings and caveats: The analyses of TCR breadth and depth may have understated the size of total T cell responses. Vaccine and placebo recipients had comparable breadth of non-spike TCRs.

A remark on this clone: The antigen is unknown.

Here immunoSEQ multiplex PCR was the method, and the copy in TCRdb shows in-frame clones only, minus some. The sample gives about 680,000 clones, 89% of which show up once; over 1.3% is in the top ten. The sample's treatment: over 15 received Ad26.COV2.S at low or high dose, single or two shots; about 5 received placebo; per-sample allocation not given. Sampling was performed 63 days after the first vaccine or placebo injection. Sequenced material: peripheral blood, taken in a trial of Ad26.COV2.S vaccine versus placebo. This clonotype was obtained from a person between 18 and 60 years old who received the Ad26.COV2.S COVID-19 vaccine or a placebo.

This CDR3 is CASSLSPGYEQYF. The DNA of the CDR3 is TGTGCCAGCAGCTTAAGTCCAGGCTACGAGCAGTACTTC. The genes are TRBV11-1 and TRBJ2-7; unclear D gene. The germline V gene encodes CDR1 SGHAT and CDR2 FQDESV (reference sequence). The CDR3 is 13 residues long. The V and J ends lost 2 bases and 3 bases respectively, with 8 bases between them.